This TCR beta chain was profiled in a study of cytomegalovirus exposure and HLA in healthy donors. Turning to the study itself: There were fewer than 130 million unique TCR beta sequences, drawn from 180 million or so T cells, in an earlier analysis. HLA-typed donors were the source of approximately 86 million unique TCRs held in an early data release. Study results and caveats: Several top significant clusters appeared, in a later analysis, to be linked to common viral pathogens. Researchers catalogued approximately 160 TCR beta chains as cytomegalovirus-associated.

PCR involved 60 Vbeta and 13 Jbeta primers. Data came from immunoSEQ multiplex PCR; TCRdb stores just in-frame clones and leaves some out. The data contain about 100,000 clones, approximately 72% of them seen just once; the ten biggest clones take up 12% to 15%. In the case of this clone: The antigen remains unidentified.

Trimming removed 3 bases from V and 7 bases from J; junction bases left unmatched: 11. The CDR3 has 14 residues. Germline V CDR1 and CDR2: SQVTM, ANQGSEA. This TCR came from a male donor in good health and CMV-seropositive. The V gene is TRBV29-1, the J gene TRBJ2-7; 8 bases line up with TRBD1. The sample was PBMCs. DNA for the CDR3: TGCAGCGTTGATGTCGCGTCAGGGGGCGGGGAGCAGTACTTC. Translated: CSVDVASGGGEQYF.